The 7 T cell receptor beta chains below were found in one sample sequenced in a study of blood T cell repertoires in COVID-19. Only in-frame clones appear in the TCRdb table, and some are missing; sequencing was by immunoSEQ multiplex PCR. The data show approximately 670,000 clones, more than 80% seen once. The sequenced material came from peripheral blood. Receptors originate from a woman aged 18 to 35 with acute or convalescent COVID-19.

The chain combines TRBV4-1 with TRBJ2-7, with a tentative D call TRBD2 (7 bases). Trimming removed 1 base at V and 5 bases at J, with 15 bases between. Germline CDR1 reads MGHRA; CDR2 reads YSYEKL. The CDR3 is 15 amino acids. As DNA, the CDR3 is TGCGCCAGCAGCCAAGCGCGGGGGCCAGAGCACGAGCAGTACTTC. Protein sequence: CASSQARGPEHEQYF.

V usage is TRBV4-3 and J usage is TRBJ1-3, with 7 bases fitting TRBD1. The CDR3 extends over 14 amino acids. Trimming at V came to 0 bases and at J to 4 bases, leaving 0 bases not matched to a gene. Per germline, CDR1 LGHNA and CDR2 YSLEER. The CDR3 reads CASSQEDRGNTIYF. The CDR3 nucleotides read TGCGCCAGCAGCCAAGAGGACAGGGGAAACACCATATATTTT.

This clone was observed once. The same CDR3 can be traced to other DNA sequences in this sample. This sequence joins TRBV2 and TRBJ1-6; D gene uncertain. V shed 5 bases and J shed 10 bases, with 9 bases lying between them. Per germline, CDR1 SNHLY and CDR2 FYNNEI. There are 12 residues in the CDR3. The CDR3 spells CASSRGGSPLHF. CDR3 bases: TGTGCCAGCAGTCGGGGAGGGTCACCCCTCCACTTT.

The chain recombines TRBV6-2 or TRBV6-3 with TRBJ1-2, with D unclear. The germline V gene encodes CDR1 MNHEY and CDR2 SVGEGT. Trimming took 1 base from V and 3 from J, leaving 15 bases between them. The CDR3 runs to 16 residues. Written as DNA, the CDR3 is TGTGCCAGCAGTTACTTCTCCGAGCTCCTTTACTATGGCTACACCTTC. This encodes CASSYFSELLYYGYTF.

The chain carries TRBV29-1 and TRBJ1-2, with D possibly being TRBD1 (6 bases). Trimming stripped 4 bases from V and 4 bases from J, with 10 bases between. This CDR3 region has 12 residues. Germline assignment: CDR1 SQVTM and CDR2 ANQGSEA. CDR3 protein: CSVAATGYGYTF. The CDR3 nucleotides read TGCAGCGTTGCAGCGACAGGCTATGGCTACACCTTC.

This clone came up a few times. The V gene is TRBV12-3 or TRBV12-4, the J gene TRBJ1-1; D gene uncertain. V was cut by 6 bases and J by 8 bases, with 13 bases left in between. The CDR3 is made up of 12 amino acids. CDR3 loop: CASSLVYREAFF. The CDR3 region has the DNA TGTGCCAGCAGCCTGGTCTACCGAGAAGCTTTCTTT.

The CDR3 is CASSQARGGRVDTQYF. The DNA for the CDR3 is TGCGCCAGCAGCCAAGCCCGCGGGGGGCGAGTAGATACGCAGTATTTT. V and J are TRBV4-3 and TRBJ2-3, with TRBD2 matching over 8 bases. CDR3 length equals 16 residues. Trimming took 1 base from V and 5 from J; bases not matched to a gene: 8. Looked up from germline, CDR1 is LGHNA and CDR2 is YSLEER.